This entry describes one T cell receptor (beta chain). Assay: immunoSEQ multiplex PCR; the TCRdb copy retains only in-frame clones and omits some. Counted here are fewer than 120,000 clones, 75% to 80% occurring once; the ten biggest clones make up approximately 16%. This entry comes from a study of blood T cell repertoires in COVID-19. Study-level background: Acute-phase and convalescent COVID-19 samples originated in the United States, Italy and Spain.

Germline CDR1 and CDR2: MGHRA and YSYEKL. Germline trimming cut 4 bases from V and 7 bases from J; bases unmatched to any gene: 13. There are 17 residues in the CDR3. This TCR derives from a woman of 80 years or more with active or convalescent COVID-19. The chain couples TRBV4-1 to TRBJ2-1; 10 nucleotides match TRBD2. The sample comprised peripheral blood. DNA for the CDR3: TGCGCCAGCAGCCGCAGCCCCGGGACTAGCGTCTTGAATGAGCAGTTCTTC. Protein product: CASSRSPGTSVLNEQFF.